Included here is one T cell receptor beta chain sequence, with context. Its antigen is as yet unknown. Selection for sequencing was limited to patients who had shown CD8+CD57+ cell expansion by flow cytometry. Therapy had not been given to patients before blood sampling. Using genomic DNA as the template, TCR beta VDJ and CDR3 profiling was carried out. One entry per CDR3 protein results from TCRdb running MiXCR on the reads. The profile shows hundreds of thousands of distinct CDR3 sequences, 45% to 50% of them singletons. This CDR3 is built from 13 residues. Trimming pared 9 bases from V and 1 base from J, leaving 7 bases between. The germline CDR1 and CDR2 sequences are SNHLY and FYNNEI. This sample is part of a study of CD8+CD57+ T cells in acquired aplastic anemia. At the level of the study: Across the sorted CD4+ and CD8+ cells, DNA amounts averaged 3.2 ug.

General study results and limits: Overlapping CD8+ CDR3 repertoires of patients and controls contained roughly 27 shared sequences. Between patients and controls, CD8+ Simpson's diversity did not vary significantly.

The source of this sequence is a human donor with aplastic anemia. The sequencing sample was made of sorted CD4+, CD8+, or CD8+CD57+ T cells (not recorded which) from PBMCs. The chain recombines TRBV2 with TRBJ2-6, with D hard to call. DNA for the CDR3: TGTGCCAGGACCCTATCTGGGGCCAACGTCCTGACTTTC. It encodes CARTLSGANVLTF.